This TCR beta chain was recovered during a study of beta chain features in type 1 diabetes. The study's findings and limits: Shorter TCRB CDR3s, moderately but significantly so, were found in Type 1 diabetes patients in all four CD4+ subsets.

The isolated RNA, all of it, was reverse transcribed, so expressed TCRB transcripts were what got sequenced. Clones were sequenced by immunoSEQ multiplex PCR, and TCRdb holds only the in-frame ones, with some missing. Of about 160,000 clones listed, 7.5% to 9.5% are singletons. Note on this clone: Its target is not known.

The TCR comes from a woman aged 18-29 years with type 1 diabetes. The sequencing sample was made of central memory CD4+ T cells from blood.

This CDR3 reads CASSQSKVRGVPGANVLTF. CDR3 coding DNA: TGCGCCAGCAGTCAATCGAAAGTCAGGGGAGTCCCTGGGGCCAACGTCCTGACTTTC. The chain employs TRBV23-1 and TRBJ2-6; tentative D call: TRBD1 (6 bases). TRBV23-1 is labeled an ORF, and its function is uncertain. The CDR3 loop spans 19 amino acids. Trimming removed 0 bases at V and 2 bases at J, with 17 bases between.